These 5 T cell receptor beta chains originate from one sample sequenced in a study of blood T cell repertoires in COVID-19 (dated by TCRdb to the early 2020s). Libraries were prepared through the immunoSEQ multiplex PCR assay. The clones in this table, taken by TCRdb from immuneACCESS, are in-frame only. Not every clone is retained; where verified, under half of the shortfall comes from an unresolved V gene, and the cause of the rest is unknown. This sample is represented by a few hundred thousand clones; 87% of them were singletons. Jointly, the top ten make up about 2.1% of the sample. Sequencing was done on a sample of peripheral blood. These receptors all come from a woman in her forties or fifties with acute or convalescent COVID-19.

The chain is built from TRBV7-2 and TRBJ1-6, with TRBD1 identical over 11 bases. This CDR3 contains 14 residues. The J segment lost 10 bases and the V segment lost 5 bases, leaving 4 bases of the junction unmatched. The V gene's germline CDR1 is SGHTA and CDR2 FQGNSA. The CDR3 bases are TGTGCCAGCAGCCGGACAGGGGGCCGGTCACCCCTCCACTTT. Its protein is CASSRTGGRSPLHF.

V usage is TRBV6-5 and J usage is TRBJ2-5; D perhaps matches TRBD2 (5 bases). Germline CDR1 is MNHEY and CDR2 is SVGAGI. The CDR3 is 14 amino acids. Deletions cut 6 bases from V and 4 bases from J, with 15 bases between. The CDR3 protein is CASRGSGPGETQYF. The CDR3 DNA reads as TGTGCCAGCAGGGGCAGCGGTCCGGGAGAGACCCAGTACTTC.

The gene calls are TRBV27 and TRBJ2-3; 8 bases map to TRBD2. Germline loops: CDR1 MNHEY, CDR2 SMNVEV (reference sequence). The CDR3 is 17 amino acids. The ends lost 2 bases at V and 0 bases at J; junction bases unmatched: 7. The CDR3 DNA is TGTGCCAGCAGTTTAATTCCGGGACTAGGGAGCACAGATACGCAGTATTTT. Translated, it gives CASSLIPGLGSTDTQYF.

This clone was detected once. The V gene is TRBV5-1, the J gene TRBJ2-5; TRBD1 matches at 7 bases. Germline trimming cut 3 bases from V and 1 base from J; bases unmatched to any gene: 3. Germline loops: CDR1 SGHRS, CDR2 YFSETQ. CDR3 length: 14 amino acids. CDR3 residues: CASSSGQLQETQYF. CDR3 DNA sequence: TGCGCCAGCAGCTCGGGACAGCTCCAAGAGACCCAGTACTTC. The full variable domain, its missing parts supplied by reference TRBV5-1 and TRBJ2-5, is KAGVTQTPRYLIKTRGQQVTLSCSPISGHRSVSWYQQTPGQGLQFLFEYFSETQRNKGNFPGRFSGRQFSNSRSEMNVSTLELGDSALYLCASSSGQLQETQYFGPGTRLLVL.

The gene calls are TRBV18 and TRBJ2-7; TRBD2 matches at 7 bases. Germline-derived CDR1 and CDR2 are KGHSH and LQKENI. The CDR3 is 13 residues long. The trim removed 5 bases at V and 4 bases at J, leaving 5 bases unmatched. The CDR3 reads CASSYPGGYEQYF. The DNA for the CDR3 is TGTGCCAGCTCATACCCCGGGGGGTACGAGCAGTACTTC.